Sequencing of this T cell receptor beta chain was carried out in a study of vaccination and CD4 T cells after COVID-19 (dated 2022 in TCRdb). Broadly, across the study: SARS-CoV-2 positivity had been established in the convalescent patients by nasal swab PCR, and mild disease was recorded in several of these patients and severe disease in one. The convalescent cohort comprised six males and four females, including two Hispanic individuals, seven Caucasians, two Asians and one multiracial person. Two doses of either the Pfizer-BioNTech BNT162b2 vaccine (n=8) or the Moderna mRNA-1273 vaccine (n=2) were administered to participants. Post-COVID blood samples were collected from convalescent patients a median of about 92 days after diagnosis, with a range of about 35 to 161 days. Post-vaccine blood samples were taken a median of approximately 76 days after the second vaccine dose, with a range of roughly 13 to 250 days. For stimulating the cultures, overlapping spike peptide pools were used, derived from SARS-CoV-2 as well as from the common cold coronaviruses HCoV-NL63, HCoV-OC43 and HCoV-229E. As controls, cultures received a CEFX viral epitope pool (the positive control), an HIV-1 Nef peptide pool (the negative control), or no peptide at all. In under twelve COVID-19 convalescent patients and a handful of infection-naive healthy vaccine recipients, researchers compared the spike-specific CD4+ TCR repertoire from before mRNA vaccination with the repertoire from after.

Here is what the overall study found, with its caveats: Of the vaccine-specific clones found in convalescent patients, nearly all (304 of 307) were mono-reactive for SARS-CoV-2 spike instead of being cross-reactive with common cold coronaviruses. The median number of SARS-CoV-2-reactive clonotypes rose from 21 after infection to roughly 40 after vaccination, but the change was not significant. In convalescent patients, a median around 86% of post-vaccine SARS-CoV-2-reactive clones were detected only after vaccination, suggesting vaccine-specific priming. Only a relatively small number of convalescent patients were included in the study, and early timepoints following natural infection were not analyzed.

According to the study, the label for this sample's treatment or condition signals: 10-day PBMC culture with coronavirus spike peptide pools or control peptides (ViraFEST assay). The ViraFEST assay, used in the study, expanded antigen-specific T cells with peptide pools and then identified the expanded clonotypes through TCR sequencing. The positive SARS-CoV-2 PCR tests of the convalescent patients were dated from March to December 2020, before the Alpha, Beta and Delta variants emerged in the United States. Each well held 2.2 million or so PBMCs cultured in IMDM containing approximately 5% human AB serum and approximately 10 IU/ml IL-2, with 8.5 to 10 ug/ml peptide pools added. On days 3 and 7, half of the culture medium was replaced with fresh IL-2-containing medium. CD4+ T cells were isolated after 10 days of culture through negative selection using the EasySep CD4+ T cell isolation kit. Ficoll-Paque Plus gradient centrifugation was used to isolate PBMCs from whole blood, and the isolated PBMCs were then either used fresh or cryopreserved at -140C. Culture conditions were generally each tested in triplicate wells.

Library generation was performed with PCR. DNA from cultured CD4+ T cells underwent TCR sequencing with the Oncomine TCR Beta short-read assay at the Johns Hopkins FTIC core. The QIAamp micro DNA kit was used to extract genomic DNA from the cultured CD4+ T cells. The Oncomine TCR Beta libraries from cultured CD4+ T cells were pooled using unique dual indexes and then sequenced on an Illumina iSeq 100. Under the source paper's analysis protocol: Non-productive sequences were removed, and CDR3s that did not start with C, did not end with F or W, or were shorter than 7 amino acids were discarded. Antigen-specific clonotypes were identified using the MANAFEST web application through comparison of peptide-stimulated wells with reference and other culture wells. An FDR below 0.05, an odds ratio above 5, and a productive frequency above 0.1% in at least two of three replicate wells were required for clones to be considered positive. Clonotypes that were significantly expanded in both SARS-CoV-2 spike wells and at least one common cold coronavirus spike condition were defined as cross-reactive. Similarity between CDR3 sequences was evaluated in R version 3.6.1 using Levenshtein distances (stringdist) and unrooted phylogenetic trees (ape). TCRdb reworked the public reads: Q25 trimming with fastp, MiXCR clone assembly, productive beta chains retained. Entries that share a CDR3 protein sequence are merged under the most common genes and DNA. These V and J calls rely on TCRdb rather than the paper's analysis. For this sample the table gives fewer than 11,000 distinct CDR3 sequences, of which approximately 60% were detected only once. The ten largest clones represent 30% to 35% of the sample.

The junction shows trimming of 0 bases on V and 7 bases on J, plus 7 bases between the germline ends. The CDR3 numbers 13 residues from cysteine through phenylalanine. Just CDR3 DNA is preserved here, 39 bases in frame from base 1. CDR1 and CDR2 (MGHRA, YSYEKL) derive from the germline V gene. In this sample, this clonotype turned up a few times. The target of this receptor is not known. No much larger clone is present one base from it, and per-base qualities are unavailable. Sequencing was performed on CD4+ T cells from blood, cultured in vitro. This TCR came from a human donor who had recovered from COVID-19. Rearrangement joined TRBV4-1 to TRBJ2-1, with the D gene too uncertain to name. The nucleotides read TGCGCCAGCAGCCAAGATGGCCGGAATGAGCAGTTCTTC. This yields the protein CASSQDGRNEQFF.